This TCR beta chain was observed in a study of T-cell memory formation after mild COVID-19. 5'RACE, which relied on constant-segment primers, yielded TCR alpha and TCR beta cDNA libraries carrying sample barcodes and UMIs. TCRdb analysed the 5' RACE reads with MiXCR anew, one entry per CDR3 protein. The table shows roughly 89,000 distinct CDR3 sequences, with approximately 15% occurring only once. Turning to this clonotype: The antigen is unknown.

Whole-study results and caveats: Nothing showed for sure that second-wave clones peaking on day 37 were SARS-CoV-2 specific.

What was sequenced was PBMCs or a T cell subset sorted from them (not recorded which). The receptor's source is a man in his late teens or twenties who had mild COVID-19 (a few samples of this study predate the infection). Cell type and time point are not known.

This CDR3 reads CASSEWIATNEKLFF. CDR3 nucleotides: TGTGCCAGCAGTGAATGGATTGCAACTAATGAAAAACTGTTTTTT. The chain employs TRBV25-1 and TRBJ1-4; D not certain. The germline CDR1 and CDR2 sequences are MGHDK and SYGVNS. V lost 1 base to trimming and J lost 0 bases, with 6 bases between them. CDR3 size: 15 residues.